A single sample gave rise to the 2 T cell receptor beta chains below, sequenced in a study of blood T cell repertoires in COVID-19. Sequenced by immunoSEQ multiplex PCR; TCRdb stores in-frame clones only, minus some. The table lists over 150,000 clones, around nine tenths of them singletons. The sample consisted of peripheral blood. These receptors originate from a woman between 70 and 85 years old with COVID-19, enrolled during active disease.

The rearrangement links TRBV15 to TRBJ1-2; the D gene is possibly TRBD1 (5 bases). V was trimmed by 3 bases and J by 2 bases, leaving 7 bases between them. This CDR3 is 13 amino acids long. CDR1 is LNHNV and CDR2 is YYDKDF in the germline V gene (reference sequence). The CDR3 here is CATSSQGNYGYTF. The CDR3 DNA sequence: TGTGCCACCAGCAGCCAGGGAAACTATGGCTACACCTTC. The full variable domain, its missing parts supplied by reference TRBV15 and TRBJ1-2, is DAMVIQNPRYQVTQFGKPVTLSCSQTLNHNVMYWYQQKSSQAPKLLFHYYDKDFNNEADTPDNFQSRRPNTSFCFLDIRSPGLGDTAMYLCATSSQGNYGYTFGSGTRLTVV.

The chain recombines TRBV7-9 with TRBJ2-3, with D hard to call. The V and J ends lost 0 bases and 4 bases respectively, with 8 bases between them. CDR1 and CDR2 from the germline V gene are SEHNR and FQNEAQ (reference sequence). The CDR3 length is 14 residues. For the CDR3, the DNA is TGTGCCAGCAGCTTAGCACGCCCAGCAGATACGCAGTATTTT. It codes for CASSLARPADTQYF.